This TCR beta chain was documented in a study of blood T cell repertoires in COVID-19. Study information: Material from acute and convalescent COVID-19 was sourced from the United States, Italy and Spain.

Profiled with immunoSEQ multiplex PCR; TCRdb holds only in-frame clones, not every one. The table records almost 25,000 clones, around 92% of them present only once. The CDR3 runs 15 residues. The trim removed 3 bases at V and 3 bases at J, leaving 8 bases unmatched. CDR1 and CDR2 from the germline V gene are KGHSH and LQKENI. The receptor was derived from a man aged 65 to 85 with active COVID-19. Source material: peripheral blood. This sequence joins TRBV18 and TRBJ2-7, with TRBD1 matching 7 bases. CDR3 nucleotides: TGTGCCAGCTCACCGGGGCGACAGGGACGCTACGAGCAGTACTTC. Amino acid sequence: CASSPGRQGRYEQYF.